This T cell receptor beta chain was sequenced for a study of T-cell reconstitution after alpha-beta-depleted transplantation in children. Using unique molecular identifiers, the investigators prepared the TCRbeta library. TCRdb reprocessed the PCR reads with MiXCR, giving one entry per CDR3 protein. The top ten hold over 3.5% of the sample, which has about 370,000 distinct CDR3 sequences, roughly 21% seen once. The receptor was derived from a human donor who donated a stem cell graft to a child with acute myeloid leukemia. This material consisted of PBMCs from the stem cell graft donor, taken from the stem cell graft.

The CDR3 is CASSSPRTGNEKLFF. In DNA, the CDR3 is TGTGCCAGCAGTTCCCCCCGGACAGGCAATGAAAAACTGTTTTTT. J is TRBJ1-4 and V is TRBV28; 7 bases match TRBD1. With 4 bases clipped from V and 5 bases from J, the junction kept 7 bases outside the gene matches. Per the germline V gene, CDR1 is MDHEN and CDR2 is SYDVKM. The CDR3 is made up of 15 amino acids.